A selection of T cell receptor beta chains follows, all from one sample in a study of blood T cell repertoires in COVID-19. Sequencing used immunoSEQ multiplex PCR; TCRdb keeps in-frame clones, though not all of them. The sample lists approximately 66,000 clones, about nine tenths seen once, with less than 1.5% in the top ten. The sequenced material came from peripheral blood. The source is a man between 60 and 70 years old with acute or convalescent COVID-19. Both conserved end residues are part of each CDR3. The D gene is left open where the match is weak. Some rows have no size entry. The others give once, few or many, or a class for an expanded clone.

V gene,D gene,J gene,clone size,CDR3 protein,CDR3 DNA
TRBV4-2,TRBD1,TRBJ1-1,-,CASSQIKSGTGVAEAFF,TGTGCCAGCAGCCAAATAAAGAGCGGGACAGGGGTTGCTGAAGCTTTCTTT
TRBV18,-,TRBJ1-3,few,CASSRDPGDTIYF,TGTGCCAGCTCACGCGATCCCGGGGACACCATATATTTT
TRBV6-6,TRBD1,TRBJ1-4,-,CASRPGQGWEEKLFF,TGTGCCAGCAGGCCAGGACAGGGATGGGAGGAAAAACTGTTTTTT
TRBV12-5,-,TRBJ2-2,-,CASGFGVNGELFF,TGTGCTAGTGGTTTTGGAGTTAACGGGGAGCTGTTTTTT
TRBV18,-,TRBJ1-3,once,CASSPASGNTIYF,TGTGCCAGCTCACCGGCCTCTGGAAACACCATATATTTT
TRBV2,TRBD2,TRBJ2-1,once,CASSRRLTSGGAYDEQFF,TGTGCCAGCAGTCGAAGACTTACTAGCGGGGGGGCGTACGATGAGCAGTTCTTC
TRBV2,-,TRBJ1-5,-,CASSEAAFNQPQHF,TGTGCCAGCAGTGAGGCCGCATTTAATCAGCCCCAGCATTTT
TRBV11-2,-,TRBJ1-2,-,CASTVTDANYGYTF,TGTGCCAGCACCGTTACAGACGCTAACTATGGCTACACCTTC
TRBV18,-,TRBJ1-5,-,CASSLQGVYNQPQHF,TGTGCCAGCTCACTCCAAGGGGTTTACAATCAGCCCCAGCATTTT
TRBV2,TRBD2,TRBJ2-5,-,CASSEWREGMKGPETQYF,TGTGCCAGCAGTGAATGGAGGGAGGGGATGAAGGGTCCAGAGACCCAGTACTTC
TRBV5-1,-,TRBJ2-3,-,CASSLEWGADTQYF,TGCGCCAGCAGCTTGGAATGGGGGGCAGATACGCAGTATTTT
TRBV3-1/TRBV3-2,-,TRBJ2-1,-,CASSPTLAEQFF,TGTGCCAGCAGCCCTACTTTAGCAGAGCAGTTCTTC
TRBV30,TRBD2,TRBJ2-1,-,CAWSEGGGEVNEQFF,TGTGCCTGGAGTGAGGGCGGGGGGGAGGTAAATGAGCAGTTCTTC
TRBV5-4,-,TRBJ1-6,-,CASSERQNSPLHF,TGTGCCAGCAGCGAGCGACAGAATTCACCCCTCCACTTT
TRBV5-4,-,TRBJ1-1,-,CASSLEIGRGTEAFF,TGTGCCAGCAGCTTGGAGATAGGGAGGGGGACTGAAGCTTTCTTT
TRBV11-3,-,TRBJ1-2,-,CASSSGRTTANYGYTF,TGTGCCAGCAGCTCCGGACGGACAACGGCTAACTATGGCTACACCTTC
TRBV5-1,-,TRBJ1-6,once,CASSLDGGDNSPLHF,TGCGCCAGCAGCTTGGATGGCGGGGATAATTCACCCCTCCACTTT
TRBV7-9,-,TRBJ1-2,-,CASSWADSPNYGYTF,TGTGCCAGCAGTTGGGCGGACAGCCCTAACTATGGCTACACCTTC
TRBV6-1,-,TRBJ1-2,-,CASSEARVRLGYTF,TGTGCCAGCAGTGAGGCGAGGGTGCGACTCGGCTACACCTTC
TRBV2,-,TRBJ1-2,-,CASRDPGYYGYTF,TGTGCCAGCAGAGACCCAGGGTACTATGGCTACACCTTC
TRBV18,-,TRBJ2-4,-,CASSPFNGLTKSF,TGTGCCAGCTCACCATTTAATGGCCTTACCAAATCGTTC
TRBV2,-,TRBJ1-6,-,CASSRTDSSPLHF,TGTGCCAGCAGCCGAACCGACAGTTCACCCCTCCACTTT
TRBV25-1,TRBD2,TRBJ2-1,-,CASSFSGGSYNEQFF,TGTGCCAGCAGTTTTAGCGGGGGGTCCTACAATGAGCAGTTCTTC
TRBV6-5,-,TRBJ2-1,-,CASLRGSGYNEQFF,TGTGCCAGCCTGAGGGGGTCGGGGTACAATGAGCAGTTCTTC
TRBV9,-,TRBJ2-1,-,CASSVALSYNEQFF,TGTGCCAGCAGCGTAGCTCTAAGTTACAATGAGCAGTTCTTC
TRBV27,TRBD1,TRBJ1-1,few,CASRDPGQGASEAFF,TGTGCCAGCAGAGATCCGGGACAGGGGGCTTCTGAAGCTTTCTTT
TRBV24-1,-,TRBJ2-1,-,CATSVSGGDSINEQFF,TGTGCCACCAGTGTTTCTGGAGGGGACAGTATCAATGAGCAGTTCTTC
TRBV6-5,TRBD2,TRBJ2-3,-,CASSLLGGGPPDTQYF,TGTGCCAGCAGTTTACTCGGCGGGGGGCCCCCAGATACGCAGTATTTT
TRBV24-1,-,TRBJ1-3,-,CATSDLLGGTIYF,TGTGCCACCAGTGATTTGCTAGGGGGCACCATATATTTT
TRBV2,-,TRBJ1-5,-,CASSPDRYNQPQHF,TGTGCCAGCAGTCCGGACAGATACAATCAGCCCCAGCATTTT
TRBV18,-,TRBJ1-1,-,CASSPSNVGVPQGFF,TGTGCCAGCTCACCTTCAAATGTAGGAGTCCCCCAGGGTTTCTTT
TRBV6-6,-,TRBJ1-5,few,CASGPRSSNQPQHF,TGTGCCAGCGGGCCAAGGTCTAGCAATCAGCCCCAGCATTTT
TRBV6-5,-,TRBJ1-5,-,CASSHNQPQHF,TGTGCCAGCAGTCACAATCAGCCCCAGCATTTT
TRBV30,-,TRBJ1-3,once,CAWSAKGISGNTIYF,TGTGCCTGGAGTGCGAAGGGGATCTCTGGAAACACCATATATTTT
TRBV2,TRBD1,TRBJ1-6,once,CASSGGQGNSPLHF,TGTGCCAGCAGTGGGGGACAGGGCAATTCACCCCTCCACTTT
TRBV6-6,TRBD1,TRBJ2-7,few,CATKRGEGTGGYEQYF,TGTGCCACTAAAAGGGGTGAGGGGACAGGGGGCTACGAGCAGTACTTC
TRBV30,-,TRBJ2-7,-,CAWSETSGYEQYF,TGTGCCTGGAGCGAAACCTCAGGATACGAGCAGTACTTC
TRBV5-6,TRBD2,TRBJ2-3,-,CASSLAGLAGLDTQYF,TGTGCCAGCAGCTTGGCGGGACTAGCGGGTTTGGATACGCAGTATTTT
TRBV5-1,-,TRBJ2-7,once,CASRPGEIYEQYF,TGCGCCAGCAGGCCAGGGGAGATATACGAGCAGTACTTC
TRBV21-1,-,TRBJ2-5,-,CASSKAYDRKETQYF,TGTGCCAGCAGCAAAGCCTATGACAGAAAAGAGACCCAGTACTTC
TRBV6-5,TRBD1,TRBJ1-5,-,CASSSTGADQPQHF,TGTGCCAGCAGTTCCACAGGGGCAGATCAGCCCCAGCATTTT
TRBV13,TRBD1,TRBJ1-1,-,CASSSHGQGVTEAFF,TGTGCCAGCAGCTCCCATGGACAGGGTGTCACTGAAGCTTTCTTT
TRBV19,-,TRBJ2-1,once,CASTMGARDEQFF,TGTGCCAGTACTATGGGGGCTAGAGATGAGCAGTTCTTC
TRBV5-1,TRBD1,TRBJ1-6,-,CASSLTPGQGRNSPLHF,TGCGCCAGCAGCTTGACTCCAGGACAGGGTAGAAATTCACCCCTCCACTTT
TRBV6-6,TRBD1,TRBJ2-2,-,CASSPGTANTGELFF,TGTGCCAGCAGTCCGGGGACAGCGAACACCGGGGAGCTGTTTTTT
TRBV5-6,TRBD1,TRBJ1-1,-,CASSATGVSTEAFF,TGTGCCAGCAGCGCGACAGGGGTGTCCACTGAAGCTTTCTTT
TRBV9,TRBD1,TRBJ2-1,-,CASSVEGGLGDEQFF,TGTGCCAGCAGCGTAGAAGGGGGCTTGGGAGATGAGCAGTTCTTC